The rows below give T cell receptor beta chains drawn from one sample of a study of early T cells in non-severe SARS-CoV-2 infection. TCRdb recomputed calls from the 5' RACE reads with MiXCR, one row per CDR3 protein. The sample contains tens of thousands of distinct CDR3 sequences, around 4.6% of which appear only once. The sequencing sample was made of whole blood. These receptors came from an adult who was a healthcare worker with PCR-confirmed SARS-CoV-2 infection or an uninfected control (not recorded which). Each CDR3 is given with its conserved first and last residue. Fields, in order: V gene, J gene, clone size, D gene, CDR3 protein, CDR3 DNA. The D gene is left open where the match is weak. Some rows mark clone size as missing; the rest say once, few, many or name a class of expanded clone.

v_call: TRBV28
j_call: TRBJ2-1
clone_size: medium-sized
d_call: .
cdr3_aa: CASSPGYNEQFF
cdr3_nt: TGTGCCAGCAGCCCCGGATACAATGAGCAGTTCTTC

v_call: TRBV7-6
j_call: TRBJ2-3
clone_size: many
d_call: TRBD2
cdr3_aa: CASSLGTSGSTDTQYF
cdr3_nt: TGTGCCAGCAGCTTAGGGACTAGCGGGAGCACAGATACGCAGTATTTT

v_call: TRBV28
j_call: TRBJ1-1
clone_size: many
d_call: .
cdr3_aa: CASSLYTAEAFF
cdr3_nt: TGTGCCAGCAGTTTATACACAGCCGAAGCTTTCTTT

v_call: TRBV12-3/TRBV12-4
j_call: TRBJ1-5
clone_size: many
d_call: .
cdr3_aa: CASSKTTESQPQHF
cdr3_nt: TGTGCCAGCAGCAAGACCACTGAGTCACAGCCCCAGCATTTT

v_call: TRBV28
j_call: TRBJ2-1
clone_size: many
d_call: TRBD2
cdr3_aa: CASRLAGVFEQFF
cdr3_nt: TGTGCCAGCAGACTAGCGGGAGTGTTTGAGCAGTTCTTC

v_call: TRBV3-1
j_call: TRBJ2-7
clone_size: large
d_call: TRBD1
cdr3_aa: CASSRGGQGAYEQYF
cdr3_nt: TGTGCCAGCAGCCGGGGAGGACAGGGGGCCTACGAGCAGTACTTC

v_call: TRBV28
j_call: TRBJ2-1
clone_size: many
d_call: .
cdr3_aa: CASMSRISYNEQFF
cdr3_nt: TGTGCCAGTATGAGTCGAATCTCCTACAATGAGCAGTTCTTC

v_call: TRBV7-6
j_call: TRBJ2-7
clone_size: many
d_call: .
cdr3_aa: CASSFEFSYEQYF
cdr3_nt: TGTGCCAGCAGCTTCGAGTTCTCCTACGAGCAGTACTTC

v_call: TRBV7-2
j_call: TRBJ2-3
clone_size: .
d_call: TRBD2
cdr3_aa: CASSRSGSKTDTQYF
cdr3_nt: TGTGCCAGCAGTCGTAGCGGGAGTAAAACAGATACGCAGTATTTT

v_call: TRBV12-3/TRBV12-4
j_call: TRBJ2-5
clone_size: many
d_call: TRBD2
cdr3_aa: CASSLELAGAETQYF
cdr3_nt: TGTGCCAGCAGTTTAGAACTAGCGGGAGCAGAGACCCAGTACTTC

v_call: TRBV5-6
j_call: TRBJ2-7
clone_size: .
d_call: .
cdr3_aa: CASSFGGSFEQYF
cdr3_nt: TGTGCCAGCAGCTTTGGTGGGAGTTTCGAGCAGTACTTC

v_call: TRBV7-9
j_call: TRBJ2-5
clone_size: many
d_call: .
cdr3_aa: CASSSPGQGVETQYF
cdr3_nt: TGTGCCAGCAGTTCGCCGGGGCAAGGGGTAGAGACCCAGTACTTC

v_call: TRBV11-2
j_call: TRBJ2-3
clone_size: .
d_call: .
cdr3_aa: CASSLHYVGATSTDTQYF
cdr3_nt: TGTGCCAGCAGCTTACACTACGTGGGCGCAACTAGCACAGATACGCAGTATTTT

v_call: TRBV11-2
j_call: TRBJ2-5
clone_size: .
d_call: .
cdr3_aa: CASSSSGETQYF
cdr3_nt: TGTGCCAGCAGCTCCTCGGGTGAGACCCAGTACTTC

v_call: TRBV25-1
j_call: TRBJ2-1
clone_size: many
d_call: TRBD2
cdr3_aa: CASSASGRSDEQFF
cdr3_nt: TGTGCCAGCAGTGCTAGCGGGAGGAGCGATGAGCAGTTCTTC

v_call: TRBV29-1
j_call: TRBJ2-1
clone_size: few
d_call: TRBD2
cdr3_aa: CSGMRTSGPYNEQFF
cdr3_nt: TGCAGCGGAATGAGGACTAGCGGTCCATACAATGAGCAGTTCTTC

v_call: TRBV7-9
j_call: TRBJ2-1
clone_size: many
d_call: TRBD2
cdr3_aa: CASSLSSGGYNEQFF
cdr3_nt: TGTGCCAGCAGCTTAAGTAGCGGGGGGTACAATGAGCAGTTCTTC